The present entry profiles one TCR beta chain with its context. The antigen remains unidentified. This sample was taken from a study of cytomegalovirus exposure and HLA in healthy donors. Study-level information: Earlier work reported approximately 110 million unique TCR beta sequences from 150 million to 200 million T cells.

General observations from the study: TCR beta chains numbering 164 were designated cytomegalovirus-associated. Most TCRs appeared rarely, but some public TCRs recurred in many donors. Researchers reported in a later analysis that a missense DCLRE1C variant was tied to TCR beta V- and J-gene trimming.

Germline CDR1 SGHRS, CDR2 YFSETQ. CDR3 size: 13 residues. The J segment lost 2 bases and the V segment lost 5 bases, leaving 4 bases of the junction unmatched. Primers: 60 Vbeta forward and 13 Jbeta reverse. Profiled with immunoSEQ multiplex PCR; TCRdb holds only in-frame clones, not every one. The table includes about 150,000 clones, roughly 83% detected once. The sequence derives from a man aged 25 to 40 in good health and CMV-seropositive. This chain uses TRBV5-1 with TRBJ2-7, with TRBD1 identical over 7 bases. The sequenced sample consisted of PBMCs. This CDR3 reads CASSHGQAYEQYF. The CDR3 bases are TGCGCCAGCAGTCATGGACAGGCCTACGAGCAGTACTTC.